This note documents a single T cell receptor (beta chain) sequence. This specimen belongs to a study of T cells in Graves' hyperthyroidism and ophthalmopathy. Amplified TCR beta CDR3 regions derived from RNA transcripts. First-round RT-PCR of the TCR CDR3 relied on the HTBI primer set. TCRdb passed the multiplex PCR reads through MiXCR, listing each CDR3 protein once. In the table there are 250,000 to 300,000 distinct CDR3 sequences, more than 15% of which are singletons. Per the germline V gene, CDR1 is DFQATT and CDR2 is SNEGSKA (reference sequence). The CDR3 sequence is 14 residues long. Trimming stripped 2 bases from V and 6 bases from J, with 16 bases between.

The chain is built from TRBV20-1 and TRBJ1-2; D ambiguous. This clonotype originated in an older woman with Graves' ophthalmopathy. Sequencing input: blood. CDR3 sequence reads: CSARLPAAKHGYTF. The CDR3 nucleotides read TGCAGTGCTAGATTACCGGCGGCCAAGCATGGCTACACCTTC.